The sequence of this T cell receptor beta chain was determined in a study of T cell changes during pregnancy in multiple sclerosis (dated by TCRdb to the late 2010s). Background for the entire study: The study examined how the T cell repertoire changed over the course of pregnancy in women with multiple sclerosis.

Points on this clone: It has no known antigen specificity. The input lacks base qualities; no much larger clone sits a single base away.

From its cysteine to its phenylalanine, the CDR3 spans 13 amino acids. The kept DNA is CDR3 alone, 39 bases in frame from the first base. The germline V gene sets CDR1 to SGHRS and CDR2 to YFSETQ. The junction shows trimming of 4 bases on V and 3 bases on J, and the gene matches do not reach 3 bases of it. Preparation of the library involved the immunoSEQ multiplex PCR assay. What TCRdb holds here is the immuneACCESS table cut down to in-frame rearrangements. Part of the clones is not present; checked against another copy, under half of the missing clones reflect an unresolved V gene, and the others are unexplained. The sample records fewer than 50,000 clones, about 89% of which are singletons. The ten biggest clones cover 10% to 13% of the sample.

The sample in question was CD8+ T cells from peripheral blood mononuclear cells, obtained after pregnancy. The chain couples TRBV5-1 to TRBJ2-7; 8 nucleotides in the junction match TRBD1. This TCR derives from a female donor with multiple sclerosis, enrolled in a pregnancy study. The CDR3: CASSMGQDYEQYF. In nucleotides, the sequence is TGCGCCAGCAGCATGGGACAGGACTACGAGCAGTACTTC.